Following are 19 T cell receptor beta chains from one sample sequenced in a study of vaccination and CD4 T cells after COVID-19. Cultured CD4+ T cell DNA underwent sequencing with the Oncomine TCR Beta short-read assay. TCRdb called the PCR reads again in MiXCR, with one record for every CDR3 protein. The data show more than 12,000 distinct CDR3 sequences, approximately 53% seen once. Their antigens remain unidentified. Treatment given: roughly 10-day PBMC culture with coronavirus spike peptide pools or control peptides (ViraFEST assay). The input for sequencing was CD4+ T cells from blood, cultured in vitro, taken before SARS-CoV-2 vaccination. Receptor source: a human donor who had recovered from COVID-19.

The chain is built from TRBV10-3 and TRBJ1-5; D unclear. Trimming took 3 bases from V and 4 from J, leaving 1 base between them. The CDR3 length is 11 residues. Germline lookup yields CDR1 ENHRY and CDR2 SYGVKD. CDR3 in amino acids: CAISENQPQHF. In DNA form, the CDR3 reads TGTGCCATCAGTGAAAATCAGCCCCAGCATTTT.

This clonotype was seen only a few times. This rearrangement joins TRBV6-1 to TRBJ1-1, with 7 bases matching TRBD1. The V segment lost 4 bases and the J segment 4 bases; nucleotides outside the gene matches: 6. Germline CDR1 and CDR2: MNHNS and SASEGT. CDR3 length: 14 amino acids. CDR3 region: CASSGRQGSTEAFF. DNA for the CDR3: TGTGCCAGCAGTGGGCGACAGGGTAGCACTGAAGCTTTCTTT.

This chain joins TRBV30 and TRBJ2-5; tentative D call: TRBD2 (6 bases). Germline V gene lookup returns CDR1 GTSNPN and CDR2 SVGIG (reference sequence). V gave up 2 bases and J gave up 5 bases, with 15 bases separating them. The CDR3 is made up of 14 amino acids. The CDR3 loop reads CAWSLNGGAETQYF. The CDR3 DNA is TGTGCCTGGAGTCTCAACGGGGGTGCGGAGACCCAGTACTTC. Together with reference TRBV30 and TRBJ2-5, the CDR3 gives the full variable domain: SQTIHQWPATLVQPVGSPLSLECTVEGTSNPNLYWYRQAAGRGLQLLFYSVGIGQISSEVPQNLSASRPQDRQFILSSKKLLLSDSGFYLCAWSLNGGAETQYFGPGTRLLVL.

This rearrangement joins TRBV7-9 to TRBJ1-2; D unresolved. The CDR3 extends over 13 amino acids. Per germline, CDR1 SEHNR and CDR2 FQNEAQ (reference sequence). Trimming stripped 0 bases from V and 3 bases from J, with 5 bases between. For the CDR3, the DNA is TGTGCCAGCAGCTTAGCCGGGGACTATGGCTACACCTTC. The encoded protein is CASSLAGDYGYTF.

V gene TRBV11-2 combines with J gene TRBJ1-4; D is uncertain. Trimming pared 5 bases from V and 3 bases from J, leaving 16 bases between. CDR3 length: 16 residues. From germline, CDR1 is SGHAT and CDR2 FQNNGV. The CDR3: CASSTAAGRPNEKLFF. CDR3 in DNA: TGTGCCAGCAGCACCGCCGCGGGCCGTCCTAATGAAAAACTGTTTTTT.

The chain uses TRBV29-1 and TRBJ1-1; weak D call: TRBD1 (5 bases). CDR1 is SQVTM and CDR2 is ANQGSEA in the germline V gene. The CDR3 loop spans 12 amino acids. Trimming left V 5 bases short and J 3 bases short, with 10 bases between. The CDR3 here is CSVFREYTEAFF. In nucleotides, the CDR3 is TGCAGCGTTTTCAGGGAATACACTGAAGCTTTCTTT.

This clonotype has only a few counts. The V gene is TRBV10-3, the J gene TRBJ1-6; possibly TRBD1 for D (5 bases). The CDR3 loop spans 13 amino acids. CDR1 is ENHRY and CDR2 is SYGVKD in the germline V gene. V gave up 3 bases and J gave up 5 bases, with 5 bases separating them. The CDR3 spells CAISDRDNSPLHF. Here the CDR3 DNA reads TGTGCCATCAGTGACAGGGATAATTCACCCCTCCACTTT.

V gene TRBV24-1 combines with J gene TRBJ2-4, with D perhaps TRBD2 (6 bases). Germline CDR1 KGHDR, CDR2 SFDVKD. Trimming shortened V by 3 bases and J by 8 bases, and 19 bases separated the two germline ends. The CDR3 loop spans 16 amino acids. The CDR3 bases are TGTGCCACCAGTGATCACCAGGGTAGCGGAGCGGACATTCAGTACTTC. Residues: CATSDHQGSGADIQYF.

This clonotype was seen a single time. The chain carries TRBV19 and TRBJ2-7; D might be TRBD2 (5 bases). This CDR3 contains 14 residues. Trimming took off 2 bases at V and 9 bases at J, with 17 bases between the two ends. Per germline, CDR1 LNHDA and CDR2 SQIVND (reference sequence). The CDR3 DNA follows: TGTGCCAGTAGTATAACCCAAACTAGTTCTGCGCAGTACTTC. Protein product: CASSITQTSSAQYF.

This clonotype was counted a few times. The chain joins TRBV19 to TRBJ1-1; 8 bases are a match to TRBD1. The germline gives CDR1 LNHDA, CDR2 SQIVND (reference sequence). With 2 bases clipped from V and 4 bases from J, the junction kept 6 bases outside the gene matches. CDR3 size: 15 residues. CDR3 protein: CASSISRTGGTEAFF. The CDR3 coding sequence is TGTGCCAGTAGTATAAGTCGAACAGGGGGCACTGAAGCTTTCTTT.

The gene calls are TRBV5-1 and TRBJ1-2; 9 nucleotides line up with TRBD1. The length of the CDR3 is 16 residues. Germline CDR1 is SGHRS and CDR2 is YFSETQ. The ends lost 3 bases at V and 3 bases at J; junction bases unmatched: 9. In DNA, the CDR3 is TGCGCCAGCAGCTGGGGGACAGGGCAAATGGACTATGGCTACACCTTC. It is translated as CASSWGTGQMDYGYTF. Looking up the rest from reference TRBV5-1 and TRBJ1-2 gives the full variable domain: KAGVTQTPRYLIKTRGQQVTLSCSPISGHRSVSWYQQTPGQGLQFLFEYFSETQRNKGNFPGRFSGRQFSNSRSEMNVSTLELGDSALYLCASSWGTGQMDYGYTFGSGTRLTVV.

V and J are TRBV28 and TRBJ1-1; 9 positions match TRBD1. The CDR3 length is 14 residues. The germline V gene has CDR1 MDHEN and CDR2 SYDVKM. Germline trimming cut 2 bases from V and 8 bases from J; bases unmatched to any gene: 6. CDR3 in amino acids: CASSLNGGQGEAFF. CDR3 DNA sequence: TGTGCCAGCAGTTTAAATGGGGGACAGGGCGAAGCTTTCTTT.

The chain joins TRBV7-8 to TRBJ1-1; no definite D call. Germline V gives CDR1 SGHVS, CDR2 FQNEAQ. The CDR3 totals 14 residues. Trimming removed 6 bases at V and 0 bases at J, with 11 bases between. This chain's CDR3 is CASSPITMNTEAFF. CDR3 in DNA: TGTGCCAGCAGTCCTATTACTATGAACACTGAAGCTTTCTTT.

Here the CDR3 reads CASSLEPAPEAFF. The CDR3 nucleotides are TGTGCCAGCAGCTTAGAGCCAGCGCCTGAAGCTTTCTTT. The chain joins TRBV7-9 to TRBJ1-1; D gene uncertain. Trimming cost V 1 base and J 6 bases, with 9 bases left between them. The CDR3 covers 13 residues. Germline V gene lookup returns CDR1 SEHNR and CDR2 FQNEAQ (reference sequence).

This clonotype was recorded only once. The rearrangement joins TRBV7-6 to TRBJ2-7; D possibly corresponds to TRBD1 (5 bases). V lost 0 bases, J lost 3 bases, and 12 bases lay in between. Germline V gives CDR1 SGHVS, CDR2 FNYEAQ. The CDR3 spans 15 residues. In nucleotides, the CDR3 is TGTGCCAGCAGCTTAGCAGGGGTTGGAAACTACGAGCAGTACTTC. It yields the protein CASSLAGVGNYEQYF.

This clonotype was seen more than once but under ten times. The V call is TRBV7-9, the J call TRBJ2-1; D unclear. The CDR3 sequence is 15 residues long. Per germline, CDR1 SEHNR and CDR2 FQNEAQ (reference sequence). V lost 5 bases and J lost 4, with 15 bases in between. CDR3 protein: CASSPVSSAYNEQFF. CDR3 in DNA: TGTGCCAGCAGCCCCGTATCCAGTGCATACAATGAGCAGTTCTTC.

This clonotype was counted a single time. The genes are TRBV20-1 and TRBJ1-5, with D tentatively TRBD1 (5 bases). Germline lookup yields CDR1 DFQATT and CDR2 SNEGSKA (reference sequence). This CDR3 is 13 amino acids long. V was shortened by 3 bases and J by 5 bases, with 11 bases between the two germline ends. This CDR3 reads CSASAGPHQPQHF. The CDR3 nucleotides are TGCAGTGCTAGTGCAGGGCCCCATCAGCCCCAGCATTTT.

The CDR3 region is CSARGRTVLAKNIQYF. For the CDR3, the DNA is TGCAGTGCTAGGGGTAGGACAGTGCTAGCCAAAAACATTCAGTACTTC. The chain couples TRBV20-1 to TRBJ2-4, with D perhaps TRBD1 (6 bases). Germline loops: CDR1 DFQATT, CDR2 SNEGSKA (reference sequence). Trimming pared 3 bases from V and 0 bases from J, leaving 15 bases between. CDR3 length: 16 amino acids.

J is TRBJ2-7 and V is TRBV19, with D perhaps given as TRBD1 or TRBD2 (6 bases each). With 1 base removed from V and 0 bases from J, the gap between germline ends came to 10 bases. The CDR3 has 15 residues. Looked up from germline, CDR1 is LNHDA and CDR2 is SQIVND (reference sequence). The CDR3 coding sequence is TGTGCCAGTAGTATAGCGGGGGCCAGCTCCTACGAGCAGTACTTC. This encodes CASSIAGASSYEQYF.